This T cell receptor (beta chain) was recovered during a study of shared clonotypes between healthy human individuals. Trimming took 3 bases from V and 1 from J, leaving 11 bases between them. This CDR3 region has 14 residues. The germline gives CDR1 SGHRS, CDR2 YFSETQ. Whole-study findings and limits: Among non-shared clonotypes, generation probabilities were lower than among those shared by all four donors. Among donors, sharing of clonotypes was expected to be affected by sequencing depth. Roughly 5.3% of naive CD4 clonotypes were common to several donors.

Worth noting for this clone: Its antigen is currently unknown.

Method: immunoSEQ multiplex PCR; TCRdb's copy keeps in-frame clones and lacks some. The sample carries 2 million to 2.5 million clones, roughly 95% recorded once. Each sample came from a Caucasian adult donor living in Nashville, Tennessee. The TCR originated in a man in his late teens or twenties in good health. The chain carries TRBV5-1 and TRBJ2-7; D gene unclear. Input material: naive CD4+ T cells sorted from blood. As for subset: CD45RA+ positively selected. The CDR3 loop is CASSSDRVSYEQYF. For the CDR3, the DNA is TGCGCCAGCAGCTCCGACCGGGTTTCCTACGAGCAGTACTTC.